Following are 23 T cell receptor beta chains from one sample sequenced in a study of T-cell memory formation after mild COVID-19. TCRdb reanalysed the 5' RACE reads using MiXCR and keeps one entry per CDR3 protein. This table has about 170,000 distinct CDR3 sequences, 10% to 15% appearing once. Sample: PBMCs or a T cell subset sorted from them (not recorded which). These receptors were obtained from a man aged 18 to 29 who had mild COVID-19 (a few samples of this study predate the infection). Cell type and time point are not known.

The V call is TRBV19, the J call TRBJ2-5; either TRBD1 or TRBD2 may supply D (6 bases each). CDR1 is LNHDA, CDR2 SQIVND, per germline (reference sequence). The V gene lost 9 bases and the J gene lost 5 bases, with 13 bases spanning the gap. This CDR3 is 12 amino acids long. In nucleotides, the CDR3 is TGTGCCAGCGGACGGGGGCGGGAGACCCAGTACTTC. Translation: CASGRGRETQYF.

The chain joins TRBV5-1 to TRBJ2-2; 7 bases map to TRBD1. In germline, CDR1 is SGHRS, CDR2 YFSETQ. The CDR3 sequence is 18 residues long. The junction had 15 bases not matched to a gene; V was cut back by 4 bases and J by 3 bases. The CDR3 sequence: CASSHRRIDREYTGELFF. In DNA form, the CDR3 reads TGCGCCAGCAGCCACCGGAGAATCGACAGGGAGTACACCGGGGAGCTGTTTTTT.

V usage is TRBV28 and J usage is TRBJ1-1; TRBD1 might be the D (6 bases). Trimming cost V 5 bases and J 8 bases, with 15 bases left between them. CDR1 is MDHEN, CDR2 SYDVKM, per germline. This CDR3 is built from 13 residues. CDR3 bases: TGTGCCAGCAGTCAAATCTCCGGACAGGAAGCTTTCTTT. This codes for CASSQISGQEAFF.

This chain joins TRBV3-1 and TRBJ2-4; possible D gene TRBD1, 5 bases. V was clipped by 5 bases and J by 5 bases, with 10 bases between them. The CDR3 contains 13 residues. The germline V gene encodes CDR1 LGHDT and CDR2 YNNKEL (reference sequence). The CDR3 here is CASSYTTENIQYF. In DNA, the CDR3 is TGTGCCAGCAGCTACACGACAGAAAACATTCAGTACTTC.

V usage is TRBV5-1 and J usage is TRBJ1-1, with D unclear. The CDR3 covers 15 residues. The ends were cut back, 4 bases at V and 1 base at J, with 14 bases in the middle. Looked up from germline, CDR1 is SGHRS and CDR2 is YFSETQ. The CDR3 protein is CASSNGPTENTEAFF. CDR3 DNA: TGCGCCAGCAGCAATGGACCGACTGAGAACACTGAAGCTTTCTTT.

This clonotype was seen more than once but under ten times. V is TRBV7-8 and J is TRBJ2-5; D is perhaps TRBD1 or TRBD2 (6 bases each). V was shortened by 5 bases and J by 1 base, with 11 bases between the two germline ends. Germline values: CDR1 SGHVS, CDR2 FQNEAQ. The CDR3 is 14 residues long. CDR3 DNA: TGTGCCAGCAGCACCAAGGGGGGCCAAGAGACCCAGTACTTC. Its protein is CASSTKGGQETQYF.

CDR3: CASSQGPQGYNEQFF. CDR3 nucleotide sequence: TGCGCCAGCAGCCAAGGGCCGCAGGGTTACAATGAGCAGTTCTTC. The V call is TRBV4-3, the J call TRBJ2-1; D possibly corresponds to TRBD1 (5 bases). V gave up 1 base and J gave up 4 bases, with 11 bases separating them. The CDR3 loop spans 15 amino acids. Germline lookup yields CDR1 LGHNA and CDR2 YSLEER.

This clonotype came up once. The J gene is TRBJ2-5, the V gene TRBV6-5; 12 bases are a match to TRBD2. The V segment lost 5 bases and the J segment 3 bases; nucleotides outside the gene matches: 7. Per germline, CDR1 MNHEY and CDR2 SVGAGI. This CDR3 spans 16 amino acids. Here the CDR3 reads CASSLRRLAGEETQYF. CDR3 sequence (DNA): TGTGCCAGCAGTCTGCGGCGACTAGCGGGGGAAGAGACCCAGTACTTC.

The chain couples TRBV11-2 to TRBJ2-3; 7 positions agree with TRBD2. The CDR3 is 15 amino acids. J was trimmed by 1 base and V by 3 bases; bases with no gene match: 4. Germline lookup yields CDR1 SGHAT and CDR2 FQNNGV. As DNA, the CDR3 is TGTGCCAGCAGCTTCCACGCGGGGGGCACAGATACGCAGTATTTT. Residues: CASSFHAGGTDTQYF.

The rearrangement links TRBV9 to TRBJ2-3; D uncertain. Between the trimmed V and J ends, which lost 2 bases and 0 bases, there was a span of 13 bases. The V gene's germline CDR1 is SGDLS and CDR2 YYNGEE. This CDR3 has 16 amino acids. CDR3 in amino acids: CASSVLWKASTDTQYF. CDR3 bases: TGTGCCAGCAGCGTCTTATGGAAGGCTAGCACAGATACGCAGTATTTT.

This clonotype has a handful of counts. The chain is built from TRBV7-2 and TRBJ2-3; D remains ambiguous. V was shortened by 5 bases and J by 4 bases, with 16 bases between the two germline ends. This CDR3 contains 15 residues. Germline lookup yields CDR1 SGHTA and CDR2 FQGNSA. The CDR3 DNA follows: TGTGCCAGCAGCCTCGTGCGGCTAGTTCCAGATACGCAGTATTTT. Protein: CASSLVRLVPDTQYF.

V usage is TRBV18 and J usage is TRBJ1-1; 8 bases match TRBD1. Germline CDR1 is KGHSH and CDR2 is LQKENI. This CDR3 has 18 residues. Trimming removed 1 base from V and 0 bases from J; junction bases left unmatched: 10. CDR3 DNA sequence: TGTGCCAGCTCACCACTTGAGGAGTTGACAGGGGTGAACACTGAAGCTTTCTTT. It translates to CASSPLEELTGVNTEAFF.

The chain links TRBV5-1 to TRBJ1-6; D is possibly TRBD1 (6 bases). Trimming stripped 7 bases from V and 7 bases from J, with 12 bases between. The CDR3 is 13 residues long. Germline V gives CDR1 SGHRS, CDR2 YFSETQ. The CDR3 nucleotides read TGCGCCAGCCGAACAGGGTCGAATTCACCCCTCCACTTT. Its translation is CASRTGSNSPLHF.

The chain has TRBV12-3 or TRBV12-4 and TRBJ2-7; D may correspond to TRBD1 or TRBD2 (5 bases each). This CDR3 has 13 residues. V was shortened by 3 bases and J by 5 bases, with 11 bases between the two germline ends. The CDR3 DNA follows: TGTGCCAGCAGTTTCCTCGGGGCCCACGAGCAGTACTTC. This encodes CASSFLGAHEQYF.

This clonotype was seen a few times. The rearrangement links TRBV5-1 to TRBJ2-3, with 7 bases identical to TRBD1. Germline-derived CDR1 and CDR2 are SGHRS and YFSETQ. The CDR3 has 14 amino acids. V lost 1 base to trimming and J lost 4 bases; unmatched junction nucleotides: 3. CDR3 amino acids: CASSLHRGPDTQYF. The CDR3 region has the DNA TGCGCCAGCAGCTTGCACAGGGGCCCAGATACGCAGTATTTT. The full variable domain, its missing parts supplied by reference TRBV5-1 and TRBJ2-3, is KAGVTQTPRYLIKTRGQQVTLSCSPISGHRSVSWYQQTPGQGLQFLFEYFSETQRNKGNFPGRFSGRQFSNSRSEMNVSTLELGDSALYLCASSLHRGPDTQYFGPGTRLTVL.

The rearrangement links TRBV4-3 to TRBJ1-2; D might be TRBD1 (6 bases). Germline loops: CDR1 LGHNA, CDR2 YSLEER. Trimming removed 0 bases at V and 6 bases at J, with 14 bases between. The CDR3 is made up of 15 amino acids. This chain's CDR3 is CASSQDRTGFNGYTF. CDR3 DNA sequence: TGCGCCAGCAGCCAAGACCGCACAGGGTTTAATGGCTACACCTTC.

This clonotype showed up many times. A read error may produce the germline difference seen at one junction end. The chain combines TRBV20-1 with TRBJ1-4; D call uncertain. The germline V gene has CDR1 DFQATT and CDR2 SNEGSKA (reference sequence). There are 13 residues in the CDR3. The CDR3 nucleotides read TGCAGTGCAAGAGAGGCAACTAATGAAAAACTGTTTTTT. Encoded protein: CSAREATNEKLFF.

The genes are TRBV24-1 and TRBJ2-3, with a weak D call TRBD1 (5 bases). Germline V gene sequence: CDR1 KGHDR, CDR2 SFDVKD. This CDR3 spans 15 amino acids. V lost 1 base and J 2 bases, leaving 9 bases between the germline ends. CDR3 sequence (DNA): TGTGCCACCAGTGATTTTGGGGCGAACACAGATACGCAGTATTTT. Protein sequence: CATSDFGANTDTQYF.

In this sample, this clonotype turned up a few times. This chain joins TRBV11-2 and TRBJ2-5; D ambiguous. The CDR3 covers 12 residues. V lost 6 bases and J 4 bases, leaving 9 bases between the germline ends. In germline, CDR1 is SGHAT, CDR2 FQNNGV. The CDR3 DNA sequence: TGTGCCAGCAGTCTTACGATAGAGACCCAGTACTTC. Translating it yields CASSLTIETQYF.

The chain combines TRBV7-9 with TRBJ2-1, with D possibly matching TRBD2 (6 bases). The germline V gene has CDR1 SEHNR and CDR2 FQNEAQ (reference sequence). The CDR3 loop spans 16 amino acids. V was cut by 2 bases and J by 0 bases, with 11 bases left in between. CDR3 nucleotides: TGTGCCAGCAGCTTATCCGCGGGGAGCTCCTACAATGAGCAGTTCTTC. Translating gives CASSLSAGSSYNEQFF. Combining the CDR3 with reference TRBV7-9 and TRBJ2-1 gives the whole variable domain DTGVSQNPRHKITKRGQNVTFRCDPISEHNRLYWYRQTLGQGPEFLTYFQNEAQLEKSRLLSDRFSAERPKGSFSTLEIQRTEQGDSAMYLCASSLSAGSSYNEQFFGPGTRLTVL.

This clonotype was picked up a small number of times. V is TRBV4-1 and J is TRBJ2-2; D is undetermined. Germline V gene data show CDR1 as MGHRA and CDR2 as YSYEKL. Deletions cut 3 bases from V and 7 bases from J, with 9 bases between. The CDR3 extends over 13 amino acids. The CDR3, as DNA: TGCGCCAGCAGCCAGGTGGGCGGCGGGGAGCTGTTTTTT. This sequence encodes CASSQVGGGELFF.

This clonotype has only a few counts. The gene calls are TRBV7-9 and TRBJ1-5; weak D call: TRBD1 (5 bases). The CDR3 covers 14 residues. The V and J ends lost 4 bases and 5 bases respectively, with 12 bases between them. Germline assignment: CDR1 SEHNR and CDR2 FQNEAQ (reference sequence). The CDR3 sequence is CASSSPGAYQPQHF. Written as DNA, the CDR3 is TGTGCCAGCAGCTCCCCCGGGGCGTATCAGCCCCAGCATTTT.

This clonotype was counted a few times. The CDR3 reads CASSFLGQGEQYV. CDR3 nucleotide sequence: TGTGCCAGCAGCTTTCTGGGACAGGGCGAGCAGTACGTC. The chain employs TRBV5-5 and TRBJ2-7, with 9 bases identical to TRBD1. The CDR3 contains 13 residues. The junction had 3 bases not matched to a gene; V was cut back by 2 bases and J by 6 bases. Germline V gene data show CDR1 as SGHKS and CDR2 as YYEKEE (reference sequence).